This T cell receptor beta chain originates from a study of T cell repertoires in cytomegalovirus infection. Study overall: CMV infection together with matching HLA type was indicated by public TCR beta signatures.

TCRdb redid the calling of the reads with MiXCR, one entry per CDR3 protein. The repertoire holds around 450,000 distinct CDR3 sequences, with under 40% as singletons. This clonotype occurred once. Its antigen is not identified. Findings of the study overall: CMV-specific TCR beta clonotypes restricted by HLA-C dominated the ex vivo response. The study identified carriers of CMV plus the relevant HLA from cumulative public TCR beta family frequency.

This CDR3 comprises 13 residues. The V end lost 2 bases, the J end lost 6 bases, and 11 bases lay between the germline ends. This rearrangement joins TRBV12-3 or TRBV12-4 to TRBJ2-7; D may be TRBD1 (5 bases). This TCR derives from a human donor in good health (CMV status not recorded). Some clones in this sample may be carry-over from other donors' samples. Sequencing was carried out using PBMCs. The CDR3 here is CASSLYQGREQYF. CDR3 DNA sequence: TGTGCCAGCAGTTTATATCAGGGCCGCGAGCAGTACTTC.